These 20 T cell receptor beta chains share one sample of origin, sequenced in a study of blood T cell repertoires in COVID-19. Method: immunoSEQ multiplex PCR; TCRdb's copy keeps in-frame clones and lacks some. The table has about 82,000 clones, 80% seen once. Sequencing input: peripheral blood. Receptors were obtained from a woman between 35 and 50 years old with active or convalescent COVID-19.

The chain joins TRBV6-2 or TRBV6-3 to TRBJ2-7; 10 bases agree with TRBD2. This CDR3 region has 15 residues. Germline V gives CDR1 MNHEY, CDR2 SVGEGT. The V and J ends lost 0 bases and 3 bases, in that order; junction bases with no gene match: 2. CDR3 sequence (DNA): TGTGCCAGCAGTTACTCCCCTAGCGGGAGCTACGAGCAGTACTTC. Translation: CASSYSPSGSYEQYF.

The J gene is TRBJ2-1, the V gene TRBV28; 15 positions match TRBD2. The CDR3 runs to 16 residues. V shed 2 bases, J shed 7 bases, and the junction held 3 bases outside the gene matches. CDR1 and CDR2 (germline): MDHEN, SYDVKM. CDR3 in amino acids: CASSLAGLAGGNEQFF. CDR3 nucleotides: TGTGCCAGCAGTTTAGCGGGACTAGCGGGGGGTAATGAGCAGTTCTTC.

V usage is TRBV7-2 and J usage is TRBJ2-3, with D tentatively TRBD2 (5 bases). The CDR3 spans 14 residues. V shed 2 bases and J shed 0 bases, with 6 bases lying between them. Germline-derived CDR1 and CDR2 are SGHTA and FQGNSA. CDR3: CASSLQRSTDTQYF. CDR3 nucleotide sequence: TGTGCCAGCAGCTTACAGCGGAGCACAGATACGCAGTATTTT.

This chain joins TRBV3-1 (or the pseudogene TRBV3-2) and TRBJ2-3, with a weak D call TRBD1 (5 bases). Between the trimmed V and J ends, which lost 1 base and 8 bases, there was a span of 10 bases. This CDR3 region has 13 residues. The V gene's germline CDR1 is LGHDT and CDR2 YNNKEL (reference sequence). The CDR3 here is CASSQATGFTQYF. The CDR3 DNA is TGTGCCAGCAGCCAAGCAACAGGATTTACGCAGTATTTT.

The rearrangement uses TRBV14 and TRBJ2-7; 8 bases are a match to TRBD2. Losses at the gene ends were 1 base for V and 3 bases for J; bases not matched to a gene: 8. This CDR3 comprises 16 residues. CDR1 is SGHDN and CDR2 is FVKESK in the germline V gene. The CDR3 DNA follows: TGTGCCAGCAGCCAAGTTCTGAGCGGGGGCCTCTACGAGCAGTACTTC. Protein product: CASSQVLSGGLYEQYF.

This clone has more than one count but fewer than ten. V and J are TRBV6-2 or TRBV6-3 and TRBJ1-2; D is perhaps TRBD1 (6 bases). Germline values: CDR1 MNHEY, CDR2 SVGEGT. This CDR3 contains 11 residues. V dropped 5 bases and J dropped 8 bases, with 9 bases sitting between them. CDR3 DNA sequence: TGTGCCAGCAGTCCAGGGGTCGGCTACACCTTC. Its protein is CASSPGVGYTF.

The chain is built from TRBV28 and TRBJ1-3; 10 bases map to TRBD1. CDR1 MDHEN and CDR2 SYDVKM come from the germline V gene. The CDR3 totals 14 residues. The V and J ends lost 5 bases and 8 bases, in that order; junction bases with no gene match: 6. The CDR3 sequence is CASSQGTGEDTIYF. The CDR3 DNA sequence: TGTGCCAGCAGTCAAGGGACAGGGGAAGACACCATATATTTT. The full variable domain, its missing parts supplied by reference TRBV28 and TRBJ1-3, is DVKVTQSSRYLVKRTGEKVFLECVQDMDHENMFWYRQDPGLGLRLIYFSYDVKMKEKGDIPEGYSVSREKKERFSLILESASTNQTSMYLCASSQGTGEDTIYFGEGSWLTVV.

The DNA for the CDR3 is TGTGCCAGCAGTTTAGGTAGCGGGGCCCTCTACGGAAGGGAGCAGTACTTC. Translation gives CASSLGSGALYGREQYF. The chain employs TRBV28 and TRBJ2-7; the match to TRBD2 covers 8 bases. This CDR3 spans 17 amino acids. CDR1 is MDHEN and CDR2 is SYDVKM in the germline V gene. With V trimmed by 2 bases and J by 7 bases, 16 bases remained unmatched.

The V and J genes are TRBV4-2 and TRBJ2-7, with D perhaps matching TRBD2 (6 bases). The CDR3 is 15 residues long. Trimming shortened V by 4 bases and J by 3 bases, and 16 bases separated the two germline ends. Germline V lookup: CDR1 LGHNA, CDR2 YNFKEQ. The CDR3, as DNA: TGTGCCAGCAGCCCGCTCCGGGACTCGAACTACGAGCAGTACTTC. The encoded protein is CASSPLRDSNYEQYF.

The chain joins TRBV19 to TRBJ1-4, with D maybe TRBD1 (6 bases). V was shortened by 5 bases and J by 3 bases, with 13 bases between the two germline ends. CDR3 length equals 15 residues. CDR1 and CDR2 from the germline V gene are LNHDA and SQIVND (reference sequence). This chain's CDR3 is CASSPRRGPNEKLFF. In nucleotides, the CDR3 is TGTGCCAGTAGTCCTAGGCGGGGGCCTAATGAAAAACTGTTTTTT.

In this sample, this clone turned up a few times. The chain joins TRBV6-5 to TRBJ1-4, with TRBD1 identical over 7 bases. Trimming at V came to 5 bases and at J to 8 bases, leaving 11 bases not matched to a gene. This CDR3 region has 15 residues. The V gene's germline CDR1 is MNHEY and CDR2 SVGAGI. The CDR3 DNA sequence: TGTGCCAGCAGTCATTCACAGGGGCAGTACGAAAAACTGTTTTTT. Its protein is CASSHSQGQYEKLFF.

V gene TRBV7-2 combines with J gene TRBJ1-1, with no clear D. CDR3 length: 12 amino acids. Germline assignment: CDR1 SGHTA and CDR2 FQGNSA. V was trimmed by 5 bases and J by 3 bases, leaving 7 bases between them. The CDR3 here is CASSTGYTEAFF. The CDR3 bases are TGTGCCAGCAGCACCGGGTACACTGAAGCTTTCTTT.

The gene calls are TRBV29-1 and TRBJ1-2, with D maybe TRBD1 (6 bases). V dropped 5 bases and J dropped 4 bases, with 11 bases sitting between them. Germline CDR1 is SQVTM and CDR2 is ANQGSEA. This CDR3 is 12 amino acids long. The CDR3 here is CSVQGSAYGYTF. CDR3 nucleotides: TGCAGCGTTCAGGGGTCGGCCTATGGCTACACCTTC.

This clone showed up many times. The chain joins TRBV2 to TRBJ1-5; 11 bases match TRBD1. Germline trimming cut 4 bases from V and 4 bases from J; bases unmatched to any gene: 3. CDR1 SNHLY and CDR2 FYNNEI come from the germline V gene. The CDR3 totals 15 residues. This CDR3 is CASSGRDRGNQPQHF. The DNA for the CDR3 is TGTGCCAGCAGTGGACGGGACAGGGGGAATCAGCCCCAGCATTTT.

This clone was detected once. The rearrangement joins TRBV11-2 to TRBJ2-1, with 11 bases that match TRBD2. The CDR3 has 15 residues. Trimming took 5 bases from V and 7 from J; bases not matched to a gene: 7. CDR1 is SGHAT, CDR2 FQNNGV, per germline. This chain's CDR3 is CASSATSGRGNEQFF. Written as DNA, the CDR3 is TGTGCCAGCAGCGCCACTAGCGGGAGAGGAAATGAGCAGTTCTTC.

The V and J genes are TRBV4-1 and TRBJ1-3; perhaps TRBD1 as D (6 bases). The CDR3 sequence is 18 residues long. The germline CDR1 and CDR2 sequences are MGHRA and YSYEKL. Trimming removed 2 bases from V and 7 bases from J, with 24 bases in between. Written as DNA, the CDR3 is TGCGCCAGCAGCCAAACGATCCTCCGGACGCAAAGGGGGAACACCATATATTTT. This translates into CASSQTILRTQRGNTIYF.

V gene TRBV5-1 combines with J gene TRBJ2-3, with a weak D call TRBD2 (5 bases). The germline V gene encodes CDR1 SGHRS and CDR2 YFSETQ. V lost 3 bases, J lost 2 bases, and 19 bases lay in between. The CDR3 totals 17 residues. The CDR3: CASSSRPLERDTDTQYF. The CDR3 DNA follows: TGCGCCAGCAGCTCACGTCCCCTAGAGAGGGACACAGATACGCAGTATTTT.

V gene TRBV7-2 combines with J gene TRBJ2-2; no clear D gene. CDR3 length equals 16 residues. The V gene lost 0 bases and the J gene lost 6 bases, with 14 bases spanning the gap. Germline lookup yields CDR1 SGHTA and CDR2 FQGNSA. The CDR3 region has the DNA TGTGCCAGCAGCTTAGCGGCCGCGGCTGTTTCCGGGGAGCTGTTTTTT. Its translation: CASSLAAAAVSGELFF.

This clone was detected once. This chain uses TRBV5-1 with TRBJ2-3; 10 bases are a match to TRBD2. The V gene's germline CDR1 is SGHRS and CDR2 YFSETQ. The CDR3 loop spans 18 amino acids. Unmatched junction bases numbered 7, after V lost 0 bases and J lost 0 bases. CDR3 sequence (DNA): TGCGCCAGCAGCTTGGCTTTTACAGCGGGGGGGAGCACAGATACGCAGTATTTT. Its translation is CASSLAFTAGGSTDTQYF.

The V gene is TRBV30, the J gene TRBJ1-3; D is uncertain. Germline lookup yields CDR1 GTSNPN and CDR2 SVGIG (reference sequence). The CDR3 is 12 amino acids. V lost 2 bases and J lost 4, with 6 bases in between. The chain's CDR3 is CAWSTIGNTIYF. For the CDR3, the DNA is TGTGCCTGGAGTACTATCGGAAACACCATATATTTT.